This T cell receptor beta chain was obtained from a study of technical replicates of blood from a few donors. Here immunoSEQ multiplex PCR was the method, and the copy in TCRdb shows in-frame clones only, minus some. The repertoire holds 70,000 or so clones, with over 80% as singletons. V lost 6 bases to trimming and J lost 0 bases, with 11 bases between them. The V gene's germline CDR1 is MRHNA and CDR2 SNTAGT. The CDR3 spans 15 residues. The V call is TRBV6-4, the J call TRBJ2-2, with D tentatively TRBD1 (6 bases). This sequence originates from a human donor in good health. Sample: T cells isolated from PBMCs. This chain's CDR3 is CASRPGTTNTGELFF. The CDR3 DNA is TGTGCCAGCAGACCCGGGACAACGAACACCGGGGAGCTGTTTTTT.